This T cell receptor beta chain was sequenced for a study of shared clonotypes between healthy human individuals. Study at large: Donor ages ranged 18 to 49 years: a couple of women, a few men.

Trimming left V 11 bases short and J 2 bases short, with 20 bases between. This CDR3 has 15 residues. Per the germline V gene, CDR1 is SGHDN and CDR2 is FVKESK. In the naive CD8 group, cells lacked CD45RO and were positively selected for CCR7, so terminally differentiated effector memory CD45RA+ cells were left out. Every subset's genomic DNA went evenly onto several immunoSEQ plates. Generated by immunoSEQ multiplex PCR, the TCRdb table keeps only in-frame clones and is missing some. The repertoire has some 2 million clones, about 94% of them found once; the top ten carry 1.2%. The chain couples TRBV14 to TRBJ2-3, with D uncertain. The source material was naive CD8+ T cells sorted from blood. The TCR originated in a young man in good health. CDR3 region: CASSQTRSYTDTQYF. CDR3 DNA: TGTGCCTCCAGCCAGACGCGGTCTTACACAGATACGCAGTATTTT. The complete variable domain, with remaining parts taken from reference TRBV14 and TRBJ2-3, reads EAGVTQFPSHSVIEKGQTVTLRCDPISGHDNLYWYRRVMGKEIKFLLHFVKESKQDESGMPNNRFLAERTGGTYSTLKVQPAELEDSGVYFCASSQTRSYTDTQYFGPGTRLTVL.